A selection of T cell receptor beta chains follows, all from one sample in a study of blood T cell repertoires in COVID-19. Profiled with immunoSEQ multiplex PCR; TCRdb holds only in-frame clones, not every one. The data contain 200,000 to 250,000 clones, about 85% of them singletons. Sequencing was performed on peripheral blood. All receptors derive from a woman aged 55-75 years with active or convalescent COVID-19. Both conserved end residues are part of each CDR3. Fields, in order: CDR3 DNA, CDR3 protein, V gene, clone size, J gene, D gene. A D gene is named only where the DNA matches it firmly. Size values are once, few and many counts, or a class for expanded clones, and some rows have none.

CDR3 DNA: TGTGCCAGTACCCCAAGGACCAGGCCGGGACAACATAATGAAAAACTGTTTTTT
CDR3 protein: CASTPRTRPGQHNEKLFF
V gene: TRBV19
clone size: -
J gene: TRBJ1-4
D gene: -

CDR3 DNA: TGTGCCTGGAGTGTACTACTAGCGATGAACACCGGGGAGCTGTTTTTT
CDR3 protein: CAWSVLLAMNTGELFF
V gene: TRBV30
clone size: -
J gene: TRBJ2-2
D gene: TRBD2

CDR3 DNA: TGTGCCAGCAGCTTAGATCATGGGGCGAGCACAGATACGCAGTATTTT
CDR3 protein: CASSLDHGASTDTQYF
V gene: TRBV11-2
clone size: once
J gene: TRBJ2-3
D gene: -

CDR3 DNA: TGTGCCAGCAGTCGGGGCCGGACAGGAGTGAACACCGGGGAGCTGTTTTTT
CDR3 protein: CASSRGRTGVNTGELFF
V gene: TRBV2
clone size: -
J gene: TRBJ2-2
D gene: TRBD1

CDR3 DNA: TGTGCCAGCAGTCTAATCACTTTTGAAGCTTTCTTT
CDR3 protein: CASSLITFEAFF
V gene: TRBV28
clone size: -
J gene: TRBJ1-1
D gene: -

CDR3 DNA: TGTGCCAGCAGTGTTACAGGGGGCACAGATACGCAGTATTTT
CDR3 protein: CASSVTGGTDTQYF
V gene: TRBV2
clone size: -
J gene: TRBJ2-3
D gene: TRBD1

CDR3 DNA: TGCGCCAGCAGTGAGGTAGCGGGGCACAATGAGCAGTTCTTC
CDR3 protein: CASSEVAGHNEQFF
V gene: TRBV10-1
clone size: -
J gene: TRBJ2-1
D gene: TRBD2

CDR3 DNA: TGCAGCGTTGAAGTACTCGAGACCCAGTACTTC
CDR3 protein: CSVEVLETQYF
V gene: TRBV29-1
clone size: -
J gene: TRBJ2-5
D gene: -

CDR3 DNA: TGTGCCAGCAGCTTACGCTACAATGAGCAGTTCTTC
CDR3 protein: CASSLRYNEQFF
V gene: TRBV11-1
clone size: -
J gene: TRBJ2-1
D gene: -

CDR3 DNA: TGCGCCAGCAGCTTGCTGGACAGGGGTAACACCGGGGAGCTGTTTTTT
CDR3 protein: CASSLLDRGNTGELFF
V gene: TRBV5-1
clone size: few
J gene: TRBJ2-2
D gene: TRBD1

CDR3 DNA: TGTGCCAGCAACCCCCGGGACAGCCAAGAGACCCAGTACTTC
CDR3 protein: CASNPRDSQETQYF
V gene: TRBV27
clone size: -
J gene: TRBJ2-5
D gene: TRBD1

CDR3 DNA: TGCGCCAGCAGCCTGTCCGCCGCGGGACAGCCATTTTACGAGCAGTACTTC
CDR3 protein: CASSLSAAGQPFYEQYF
V gene: TRBV4-1
clone size: -
J gene: TRBJ2-7
D gene: -

CDR3 DNA: TGTGCCACCAGCCTCAGGGATCATAATGAAAAACTGTTTTTT
CDR3 protein: CATSLRDHNEKLFF
V gene: TRBV24-1
clone size: -
J gene: TRBJ1-4
D gene: -

CDR3 DNA: TGTGCCAGCAGCGCTACCGGGCGGGGCCGAACGGGAGGTTCGGCCGGGGAGCTGTTTTTT
CDR3 protein: CASSATGRGRTGGSAGELFF
V gene: TRBV11-3
clone size: -
J gene: TRBJ2-2
D gene: TRBD2

CDR3 DNA: TGTGCCAGCTCAGCCCTGACAGACACCGGGGAGCTGTTTTTT
CDR3 protein: CASSALTDTGELFF
V gene: TRBV18
clone size: -
J gene: TRBJ2-2
D gene: -

CDR3 DNA: TGTGCCACCAGTGATTTGGGGGGACAGGGCGCCGGGGAGCTGTTTTTT
CDR3 protein: CATSDLGGQGAGELFF
V gene: TRBV24-1
clone size: -
J gene: TRBJ2-2
D gene: TRBD1

CDR3 DNA: TGTGCCAGCAGCTTAACGGTGTACACTGAAGCTTTCTTT
CDR3 protein: CASSLTVYTEAFF
V gene: TRBV7-2
clone size: -
J gene: TRBJ1-1
D gene: -

CDR3 DNA: TGTGCCAGCAGATTGGACATTAGCGGGAGGGCCGCAGATACGCAGTATTTT
CDR3 protein: CASRLDISGRAADTQYF
V gene: TRBV7-9
clone size: once
J gene: TRBJ2-3
D gene: TRBD2

CDR3 DNA: TGTGCCAGCAGTCAGCGGGGGTCCACCGGGGAGCTGTTTTTT
CDR3 protein: CASSQRGSTGELFF
V gene: TRBV2
clone size: -
J gene: TRBJ2-2
D gene: TRBD2

CDR3 DNA: TGTGCCAGCAGTGTAGCGGGAGGGCCGGATACGCAGTATTTT
CDR3 protein: CASSVAGGPDTQYF
V gene: TRBV2
clone size: -
J gene: TRBJ2-3
D gene: TRBD2

CDR3 DNA: TGTGCCAGCAGTCGGACAACCCAAGAGACCCAGTACTTC
CDR3 protein: CASSRTTQETQYF
V gene: TRBV27
clone size: -
J gene: TRBJ2-5
D gene: -

CDR3 DNA: TGTGCCAGCAGCTATGGACAGGACTATGGCTACACCTTC
CDR3 protein: CASSYGQDYGYTF
V gene: TRBV7-8
clone size: -
J gene: TRBJ1-2
D gene: TRBD1

CDR3 DNA: TGCAGCGTTGTTTTATGGCAGGGCGAAAACTATGGCTACACCTTC
CDR3 protein: CSVVLWQGENYGYTF
V gene: TRBV29-1
clone size: -
J gene: TRBJ1-2
D gene: -

CDR3 DNA: TGCGCCAGCAGCTTGATGGAGGTGGATACGCAGTATTTT
CDR3 protein: CASSLMEVDTQYF
V gene: TRBV5-1
clone size: few
J gene: TRBJ2-3
D gene: -

CDR3 DNA: TGTGCCAGCAGTTTGCCGCCCGGAGAGTTGGAAAACATTCAGTACTTC
CDR3 protein: CASSLPPGELENIQYF
V gene: TRBV27
clone size: -
J gene: TRBJ2-4
D gene: -

CDR3 DNA: TGTGCCAGCAGCTTTACCGAGGACACTGAAGCTTTCTTT
CDR3 protein: CASSFTEDTEAFF
V gene: TRBV11-3
clone size: -
J gene: TRBJ1-1
D gene: -

CDR3 DNA: TGTGCCAGCAGTTTATGGCGGGAAGAGACCCAGTACTTC
CDR3 protein: CASSLWREETQYF
V gene: TRBV12-3/TRBV12-4
clone size: -
J gene: TRBJ2-5
D gene: -